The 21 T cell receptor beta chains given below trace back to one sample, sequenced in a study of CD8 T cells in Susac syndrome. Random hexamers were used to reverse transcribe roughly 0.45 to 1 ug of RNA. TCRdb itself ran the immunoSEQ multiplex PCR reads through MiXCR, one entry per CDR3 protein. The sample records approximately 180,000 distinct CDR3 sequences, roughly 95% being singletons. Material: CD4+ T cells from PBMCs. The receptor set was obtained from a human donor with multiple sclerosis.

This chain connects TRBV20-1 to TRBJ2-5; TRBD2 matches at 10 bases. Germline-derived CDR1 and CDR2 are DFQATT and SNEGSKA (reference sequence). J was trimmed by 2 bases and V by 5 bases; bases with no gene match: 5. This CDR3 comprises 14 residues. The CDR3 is CSAPPAGGQETQYF. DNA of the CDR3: TGCAGTGCTCCACCAGCGGGGGGGCAAGAGACCCAGTACTTC.

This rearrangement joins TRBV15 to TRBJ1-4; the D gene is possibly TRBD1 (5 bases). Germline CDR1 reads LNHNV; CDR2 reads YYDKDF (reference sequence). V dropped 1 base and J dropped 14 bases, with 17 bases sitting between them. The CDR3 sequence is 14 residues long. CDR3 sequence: CATSRATGPGILFF. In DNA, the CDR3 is TGTGCCACCAGCAGAGCGACGGGACCCGGAATTCTGTTTTTT. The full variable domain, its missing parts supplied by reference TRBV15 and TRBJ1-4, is DAMVIQNPRYQVTQFGKPVTLSCSQTLNHNVMYWYQQKSSQAPKLLFHYYDKDFNNEADTPDNFQSRRPNTSFCFLDIRSPGLGDTAMYLCATSRATGPGILFFGSGTQLSVL.

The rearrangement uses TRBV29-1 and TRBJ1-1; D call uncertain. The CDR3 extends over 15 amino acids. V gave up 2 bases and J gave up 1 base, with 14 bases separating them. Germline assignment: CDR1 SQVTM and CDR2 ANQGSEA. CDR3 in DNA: TGCAGCGTTGAAAGCGGAACAAGGACGAACACTGAAGCTTTCTTT. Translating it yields CSVESGTRTNTEAFF.

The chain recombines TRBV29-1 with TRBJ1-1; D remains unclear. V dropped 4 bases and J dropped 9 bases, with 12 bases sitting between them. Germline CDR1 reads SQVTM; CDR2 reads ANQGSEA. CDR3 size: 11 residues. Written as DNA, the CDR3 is TGCAGCGTTGGGTCTCAGAGGCAAGCTTTCTTT. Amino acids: CSVGSQRQAFF.

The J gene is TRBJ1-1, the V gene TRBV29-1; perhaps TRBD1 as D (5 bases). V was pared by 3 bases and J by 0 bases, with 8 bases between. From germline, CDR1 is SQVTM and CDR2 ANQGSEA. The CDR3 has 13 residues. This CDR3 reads CSVEGRLNTEAFF. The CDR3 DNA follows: TGCAGCGTTGAGGGGCGCTTGAACACTGAAGCTTTCTTT.

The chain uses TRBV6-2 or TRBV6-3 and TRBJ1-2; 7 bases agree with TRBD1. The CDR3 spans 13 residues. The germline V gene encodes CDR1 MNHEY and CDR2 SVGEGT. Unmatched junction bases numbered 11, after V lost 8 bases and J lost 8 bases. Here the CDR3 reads CASGLLTGAGYTF. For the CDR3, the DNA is TGTGCCAGCGGATTACTCACAGGGGCGGGCTACACCTTC.

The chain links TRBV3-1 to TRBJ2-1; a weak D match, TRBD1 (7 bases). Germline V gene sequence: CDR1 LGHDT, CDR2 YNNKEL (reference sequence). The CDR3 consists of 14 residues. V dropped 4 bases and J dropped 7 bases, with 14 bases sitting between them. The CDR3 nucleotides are TGTGCCAGCAGCCCGACAGGGAGGCGGAATGAGCAGTTCTTC. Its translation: CASSPTGRRNEQFF.

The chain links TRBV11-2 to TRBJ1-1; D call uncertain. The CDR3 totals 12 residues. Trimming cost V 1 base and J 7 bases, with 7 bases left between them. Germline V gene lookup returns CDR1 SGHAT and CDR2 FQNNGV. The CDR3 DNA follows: TGTGCCAGCAGCTTAGCAGGCCTTGAAGCTTTCTTT. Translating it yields CASSLAGLEAFF.

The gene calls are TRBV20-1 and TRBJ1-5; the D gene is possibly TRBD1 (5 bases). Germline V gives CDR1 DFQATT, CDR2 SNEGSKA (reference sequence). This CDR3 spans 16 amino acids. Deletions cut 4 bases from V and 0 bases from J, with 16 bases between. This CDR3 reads CSATSEGQTSNQPQHF. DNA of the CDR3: TGCAGTGCTACCAGCGAGGGGCAGACTAGCAATCAGCCCCAGCATTTT.

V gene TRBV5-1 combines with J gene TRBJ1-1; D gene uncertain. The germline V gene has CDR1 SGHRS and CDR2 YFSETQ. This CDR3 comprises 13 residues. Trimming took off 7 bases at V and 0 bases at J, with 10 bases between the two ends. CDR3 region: CASGKGMNTEAFF. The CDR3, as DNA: TGCGCCAGCGGCAAAGGAATGAACACTGAAGCTTTCTTT.

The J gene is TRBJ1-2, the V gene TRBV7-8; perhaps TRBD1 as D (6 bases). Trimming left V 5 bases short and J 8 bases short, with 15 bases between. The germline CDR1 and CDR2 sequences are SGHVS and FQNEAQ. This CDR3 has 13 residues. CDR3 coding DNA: TGTGCCAGCAGCCCGGACAGTCCGGGGGGCTACACCTTC. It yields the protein CASSPDSPGGYTF.

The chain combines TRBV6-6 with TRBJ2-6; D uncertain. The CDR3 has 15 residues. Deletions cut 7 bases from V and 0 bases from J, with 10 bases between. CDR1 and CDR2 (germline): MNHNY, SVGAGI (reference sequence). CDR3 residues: CASTPASSGANVLTF. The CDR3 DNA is TGTGCCAGCACCCCGGCGAGCTCTGGGGCCAACGTCCTGACTTTC.

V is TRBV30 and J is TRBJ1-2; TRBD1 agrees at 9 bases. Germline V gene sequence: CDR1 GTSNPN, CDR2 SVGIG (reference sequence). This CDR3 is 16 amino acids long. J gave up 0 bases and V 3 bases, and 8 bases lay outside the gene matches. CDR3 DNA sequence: TGTGCCTGGAGCCACCCACAGGGGGCAGCTAACTATGGCTACACCTTC. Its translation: CAWSHPQGAANYGYTF. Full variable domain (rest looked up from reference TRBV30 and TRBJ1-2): SQTIHQWPATLVQPVGSPLSLECTVEGTSNPNLYWYRQAAGRGLQLLFYSVGIGQISSEVPQNLSASRPQDRQFILSSKKLLLSDSGFYLCAWSHPQGAANYGYTFGSGTRLTVV.

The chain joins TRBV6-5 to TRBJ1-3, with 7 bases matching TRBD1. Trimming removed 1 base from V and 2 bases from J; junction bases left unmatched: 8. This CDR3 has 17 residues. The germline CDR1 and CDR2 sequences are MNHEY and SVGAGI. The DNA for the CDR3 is TGTGCCAGCAGTTACTTCCCAGGGGGGAAGGCTGGAAACACCATATATTTT. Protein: CASSYFPGGKAGNTIYF.

Here the CDR3 reads CASKISDRVSGEQFF. The CDR3 DNA is TGTGCCAGTAAGATTAGCGACAGGGTATCGGGTGAGCAGTTCTTC. J is TRBJ2-1 and V is TRBV19, with 7 bases aligning to TRBD1. V lost 7 bases, J lost 9 bases, and 15 bases stayed unmatched. Germline CDR1 and CDR2: LNHDA and SQIVND (reference sequence). This CDR3 region has 15 residues. Supplemented by reference TRBV19 and TRBJ2-1, the full variable domain reads DGGITQSPKYLFRKEGQNVTLSCEQNLNHDAMYWYRQDPGQGLRLIYYSQIVNDFQKGDIAEGYSVSREKKESFPLTVTSAQKNPTAFYLCASKISDRVSGEQFFGPGTRLTVL.

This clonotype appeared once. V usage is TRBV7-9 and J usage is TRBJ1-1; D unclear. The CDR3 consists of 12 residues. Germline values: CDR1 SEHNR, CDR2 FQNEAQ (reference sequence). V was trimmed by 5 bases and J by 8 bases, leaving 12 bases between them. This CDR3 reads CASSRQTLEAFF. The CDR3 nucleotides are TGTGCCAGCAGCCGGCAGACTCTAGAAGCTTTCTTT.

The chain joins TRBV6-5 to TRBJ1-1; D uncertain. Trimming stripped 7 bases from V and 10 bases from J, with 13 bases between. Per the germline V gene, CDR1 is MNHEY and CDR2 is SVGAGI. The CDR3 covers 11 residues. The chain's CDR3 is CASTVAGRAFF. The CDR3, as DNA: TGTGCCAGCACGGTCGCTGGAAGAGCTTTCTTT.

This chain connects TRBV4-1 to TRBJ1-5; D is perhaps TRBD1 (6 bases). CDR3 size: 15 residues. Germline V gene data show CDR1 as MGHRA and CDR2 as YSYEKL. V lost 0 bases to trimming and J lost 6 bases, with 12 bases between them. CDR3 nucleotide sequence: TGCGCCAGCAGCCAAGAAGGAAGGGGGATTCAGCCCCAGCATTTT. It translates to CASSQEGRGIQPQHF.

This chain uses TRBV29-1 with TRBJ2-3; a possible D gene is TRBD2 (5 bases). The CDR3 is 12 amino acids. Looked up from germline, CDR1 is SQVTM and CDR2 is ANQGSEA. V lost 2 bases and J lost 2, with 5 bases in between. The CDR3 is CSVELATDTQYF. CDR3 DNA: TGCAGCGTTGAACTAGCCACAGATACGCAGTATTTT.

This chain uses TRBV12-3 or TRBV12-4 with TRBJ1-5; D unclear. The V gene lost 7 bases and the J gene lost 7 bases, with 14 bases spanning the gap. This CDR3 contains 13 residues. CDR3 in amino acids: CASTWAYDQPQHF. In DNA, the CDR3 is TGTGCCAGCACCTGGGCTTACGACCAGCCCCAGCATTTT.

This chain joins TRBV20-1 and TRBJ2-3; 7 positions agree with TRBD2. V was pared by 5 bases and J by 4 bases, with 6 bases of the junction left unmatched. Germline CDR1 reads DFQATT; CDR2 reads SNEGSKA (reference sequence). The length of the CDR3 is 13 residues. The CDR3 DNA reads TGCAGTGCTGTGGCGGGGGTGGCAGATACGCAGTATTTT. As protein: CSAVAGVADTQYF.